This T cell receptor beta chain was captured by sequencing in a study of PD-1 blockade in classical Hodgkin lymphoma. Study details: Every 2 weeks, patients had 3 mg/kg nivolumab intravenously.

Deletions cut 0 bases from V and 3 bases from J, with 21 bases between. Per the germline V gene, CDR1 is SGHAT and CDR2 is FQNNGV. CDR3 length: 18 residues. Time point in this sample: cycle 4 day 1 (C4D1), after five to seven weeks of nivolumab. Every patient had relapsed following autologous stem cell transplantation, and cohorts differed in brentuximab vedotin exposure. Isolation of CD4+ T cells from thawed PBMCs was performed by magnetic negative selection. The best responses consisted of complete response, partial response or progressive disease. Some clones are missing from TCRdb's copy, which holds only in-frame ones; the method was immunoSEQ multiplex PCR. This repertoire shows fewer than 40,000 clones, about 88% found once; its top ten account for approximately 0.82%.

The gene calls are TRBV11-2 and TRBJ2-7; D is uncertain. The sequence came from a human donor with classical Hodgkin lymphoma. The specimen was CD4+ T cells from blood, collected before the fourth cycle of nivolumab. The CDR3 DNA reads as TGTGCCAGCAGCTTAGATCTGGGCACCCACAGTCTCCGCTACGAGCAGTACTTC. Translation gives CASSLDLGTHSLRYEQYF.